This T cell receptor (beta chain) comes out of a study of PD-1 blockade in classical Hodgkin lymphoma. The CDR3 loop spans 12 amino acids. Germline V gene sequence: CDR1 MNHEY, CDR2 SVGAGI. Trimming pared 4 bases from V and 7 bases from J, leaving 11 bases between. Clones were read by immunoSEQ multiplex PCR, and TCRdb kept only the in-frame ones, dropping some. The sample has approximately 18,000 clones; 76% are singletons. As concerns this clone: Its antigen is still unknown.

Findings and caveats of the study: Patients newly diagnosed and complete responders had comparable baseline diversity. Exclusion covered patients beginning nivolumab under 1 year post-ASCT.

Time point noted: cycle 4 day 1 (C4D1), after 5 to 7 weeks of nivolumab. Every one of the patients relapsed after autologous stem cell transplantation (brentuximab vedotin exposure was variable). Progressive disease, partial response or complete response was each patient's best response. The chain joins TRBV6-5 to TRBJ2-7; D is possibly TRBD2 (5 bases). The sequenced sample was peripheral blood mononuclear cells (PBMCs), obtained before the fourth cycle of nivolumab. The receptor was derived from a human donor with classical Hodgkin lymphoma. CDR3 in DNA: TGTGCCAGCAGTTTGGCGGGCCGGGAGCAGTACTTC. Translation: CASSLAGREQYF.